The 8 T cell receptor beta chains presented below share a single source sample, sequenced in a study of type 1 regulatory T cells. These receptors lack a known antigen. MiXCR was run by TCRdb on the reads, yielding one entry per CDR3 protein. The repertoire holds more than 50,000 distinct CDR3 sequences, with approximately 60% as singletons. The sample taken for sequencing was cultured non-Tr1 T cells, either the whole culture or a sorted T cell fraction (not recorded which). All receptors derive from a human donor in good health.

V and J are TRBV28 and TRBJ1-4; D remains ambiguous. Germline CDR1 is MDHEN and CDR2 is SYDVKM. Trimming shortened V by 3 bases and J by 2 bases, and 13 bases separated the two germline ends. The length of the CDR3 is 16 residues. Written as DNA, the CDR3 is TGTGCCAGCAGTTTTAACGACGGGAACACTAATGAAAAACTGTTTTTT. Amino acids: CASSFNDGNTNEKLFF.

This chain connects TRBV6-1 to TRBJ1-3; 7 positions match TRBD1. The trim removed 5 bases at V and 0 bases at J, leaving 7 bases unmatched. The CDR3 consists of 16 residues. Germline CDR1 MNHNS, CDR2 SASEGT. DNA of the CDR3: TGTGCCAGCAGTTACAGGACAGGCGCCTCTGGAAACACCATATATTTT. It yields the protein CASSYRTGASGNTIYF.

This clonotype was observed a few times. The J gene is TRBJ2-7, the V gene TRBV28; D is unclear. The CDR3 length is 12 residues. In germline, CDR1 is MDHEN, CDR2 SYDVKM. V gave up 4 bases and J gave up 7 bases, with 11 bases separating them. The CDR3 DNA is TGTGCCAGCAGTTGGCTGGTAGGTGAGCAGTACTTC. Encoded protein: CASSWLVGEQYF.

The genes are TRBV5-5 and TRBJ2-1; the match to TRBD2 covers 7 bases. This CDR3 has 15 amino acids. V shed 2 bases and J 5 bases; nucleotides not matched to a gene: 7. Per germline, CDR1 SGHKS and CDR2 YYEKEE (reference sequence). This CDR3 is CASSFGGGSHNEQFF. The CDR3 DNA sequence: TGTGCCAGCAGCTTCGGCGGGGGTAGTCACAATGAGCAGTTCTTC.

The chain has TRBV20-1 and TRBJ2-5; TRBD2 agrees at 13 bases. The CDR3 has 14 amino acids. V trimming: 2 bases; J trimming: 5 bases; junction bases outside the gene matches: 2. Germline assignment: CDR1 DFQATT and CDR2 SNEGSKA (reference sequence). The CDR3 is CSARWTSGSETQYF. CDR3 nucleotides: TGCAGTGCTAGATGGACTAGCGGGAGTGAGACCCAGTACTTC.

The CDR3 bases are TGCAGTGCTCGACCAGCGGATAGCACAGATACGCAGTATTTT. Translated: CSARPADSTDTQYF. The V and J genes are TRBV20-1 and TRBJ2-3; D is possibly TRBD2 (5 bases). This CDR3 comprises 14 residues. V lost 5 bases, J lost 0 bases, and 12 bases lay in between. CDR1 and CDR2 (germline): DFQATT, SNEGSKA (reference sequence).

The chain carries TRBV7-2 and TRBJ1-1; no firm D call. The germline V gene has CDR1 SGHTA and CDR2 FQGNSA. Trimming took off 1 base at V and 7 bases at J, with 16 bases between the two ends. The CDR3 has 15 amino acids. The CDR3, as DNA: TGTGCCAGCAGCTTAGTTGGAAGGGCCCGGATTGAAGCTTTCTTT. Protein: CASSLVGRARIEAFF.

The rearrangement uses TRBV5-1 and TRBJ2-3, with D perhaps matching TRBD2 (7 bases). V was trimmed by 4 bases and J by 4 bases, leaving 19 bases between them. The CDR3 has 16 residues. Germline CDR1 is SGHRS and CDR2 is YFSETQ. The CDR3 sequence: CASSNGRGLQADTQYF. In DNA, the CDR3 is TGCGCCAGCAGCAATGGGCGGGGGCTACAGGCAGATACGCAGTATTTT.